This T cell receptor (beta chain) was captured in a study of graft-versus-host responses after intestinal transplantation. The wider study: Multivisceral, liver-intestinal, or isolated intestinal transplants were given to recipients.

There are 15 residues in the CDR3. Between the trimmed V and J ends, which lost 5 bases and 1 base, there was a span of 14 bases. Germline V gives CDR1 SGHTA, CDR2 FQGTGA. The study's findings and limits: Recipient-marrow GvH clones were detected, some having first appeared in ileum or blood.

To note about this clone: The antigen is undetermined.

Repertoires were generated with immunoSEQ multiplex PCR, while TCRdb's copy carries only in-frame clones and drops some. This table holds roughly 62,000 clones, around 91% found once. The sequences come from PBMCs, collected around 120 days after intestinal transplantation. This TCR was recovered from a human patient who received an intestinal transplant, so some T cells may come from the graft donor. The rearrangement uses TRBV7-3 and TRBJ1-1; perhaps TRBD1 as D (6 bases). The DNA of the CDR3 is TGTGCCAGCAGCCCTCTGGGGGGGGCGAACACTGAAGCTTTCTTT. It codes for CASSPLGGANTEAFF.